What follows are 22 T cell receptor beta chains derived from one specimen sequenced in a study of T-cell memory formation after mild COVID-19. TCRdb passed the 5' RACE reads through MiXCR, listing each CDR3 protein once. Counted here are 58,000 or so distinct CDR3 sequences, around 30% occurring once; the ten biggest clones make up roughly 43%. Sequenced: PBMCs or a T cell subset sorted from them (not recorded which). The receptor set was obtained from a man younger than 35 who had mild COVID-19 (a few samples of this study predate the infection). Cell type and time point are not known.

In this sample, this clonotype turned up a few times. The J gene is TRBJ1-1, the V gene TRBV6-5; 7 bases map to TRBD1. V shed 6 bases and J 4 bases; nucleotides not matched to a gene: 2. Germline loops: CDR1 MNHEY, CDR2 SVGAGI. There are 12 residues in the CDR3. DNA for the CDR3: TGTGCCAGCAGCAGGGGGACCACTGAAGCTTTCTTT. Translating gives CASSRGTTEAFF.

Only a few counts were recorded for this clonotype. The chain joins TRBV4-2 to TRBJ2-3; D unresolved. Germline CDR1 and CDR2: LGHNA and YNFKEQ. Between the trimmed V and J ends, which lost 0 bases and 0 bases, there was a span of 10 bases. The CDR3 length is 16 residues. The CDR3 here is CASSQESAASTDTQYF. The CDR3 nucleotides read TGTGCCAGCAGCCAAGAATCGGCTGCAAGCACAGATACGCAGTATTTT.

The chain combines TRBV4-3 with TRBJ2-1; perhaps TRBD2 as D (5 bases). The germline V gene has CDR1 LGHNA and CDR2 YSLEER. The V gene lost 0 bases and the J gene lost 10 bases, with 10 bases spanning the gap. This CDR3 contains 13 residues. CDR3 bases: TGCGCCAGCAGCCAAGATCGGGGTGGGGAGCAGTTCTTC. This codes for CASSQDRGGEQFF.

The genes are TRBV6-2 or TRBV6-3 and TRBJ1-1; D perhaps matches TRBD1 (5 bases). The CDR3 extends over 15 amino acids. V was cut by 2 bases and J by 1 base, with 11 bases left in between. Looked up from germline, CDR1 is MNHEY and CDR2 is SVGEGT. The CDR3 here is CASSYRGGENTEAFF. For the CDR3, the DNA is TGTGCCAGCAGTTACCGTGGGGGAGAGAACACTGAAGCTTTCTTT.

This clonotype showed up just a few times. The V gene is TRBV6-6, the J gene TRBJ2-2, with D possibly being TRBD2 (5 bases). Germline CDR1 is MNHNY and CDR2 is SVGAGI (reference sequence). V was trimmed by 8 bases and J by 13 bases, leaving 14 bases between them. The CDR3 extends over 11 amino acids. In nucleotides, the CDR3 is TGTGCCAGCCCCGGGCCCAGCGGGCTGTTTTTT. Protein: CASPGPSGLFF.

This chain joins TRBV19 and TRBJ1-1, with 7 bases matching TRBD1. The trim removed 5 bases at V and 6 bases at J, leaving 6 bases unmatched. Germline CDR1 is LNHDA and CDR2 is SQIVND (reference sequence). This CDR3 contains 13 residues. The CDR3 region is CASSLYRGAEAFF. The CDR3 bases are TGTGCCAGTAGTTTGTACAGGGGCGCTGAAGCTTTCTTT.

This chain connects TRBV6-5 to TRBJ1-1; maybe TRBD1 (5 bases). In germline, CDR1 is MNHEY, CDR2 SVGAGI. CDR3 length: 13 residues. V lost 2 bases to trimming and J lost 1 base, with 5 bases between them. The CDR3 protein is CASSYQGNTEAFF. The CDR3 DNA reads TGTGCCAGCAGTTACCAGGGGAACACTGAAGCTTTCTTT.

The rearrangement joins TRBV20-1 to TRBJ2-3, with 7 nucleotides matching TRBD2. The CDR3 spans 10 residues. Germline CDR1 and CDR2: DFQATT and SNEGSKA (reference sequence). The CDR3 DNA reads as TGCGGGGGGGTTACAGATACGCAGTATTTT. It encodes CGGVTDTQYF.

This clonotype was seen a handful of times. The CDR3 protein is CSVPGQGRTDTQYF. The CDR3 coding sequence is TGCAGCGTTCCGGGACAGGGTCGTACAGATACGCAGTATTTT. The rearrangement joins TRBV29-1 to TRBJ2-3, with 9 bases aligning to TRBD1. Germline V gene data show CDR1 as SQVTM and CDR2 as ANQGSEA. There are 14 residues in the CDR3. J lost 3 bases, V lost 5 bases, and 6 bases had no gene match.

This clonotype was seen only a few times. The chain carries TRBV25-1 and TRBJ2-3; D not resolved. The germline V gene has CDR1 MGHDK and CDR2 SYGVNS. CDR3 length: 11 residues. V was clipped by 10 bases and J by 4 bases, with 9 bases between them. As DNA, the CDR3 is TGTGCCACAATCACAGCAGATACGCAGTATTTT. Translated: CATITADTQYF. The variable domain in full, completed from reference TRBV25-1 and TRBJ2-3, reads EADIYQTPRYLVIGTGKKITLECSQTMGHDKMYWYQQDPGMELHLIHYSYGVNSTEKGDLSSESTVSRIRTEHFPLTLESARPSHTSQYLCATITADTQYFGPGTRLTVL.

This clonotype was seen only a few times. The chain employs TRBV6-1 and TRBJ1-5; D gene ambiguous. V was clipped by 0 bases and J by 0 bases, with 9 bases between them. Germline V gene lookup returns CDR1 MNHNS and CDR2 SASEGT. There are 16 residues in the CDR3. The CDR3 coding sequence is TGTGCCAGCAGTGAAGCGAAGGTTTATAGCAATCAGCCCCAGCATTTT. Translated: CASSEAKVYSNQPQHF.

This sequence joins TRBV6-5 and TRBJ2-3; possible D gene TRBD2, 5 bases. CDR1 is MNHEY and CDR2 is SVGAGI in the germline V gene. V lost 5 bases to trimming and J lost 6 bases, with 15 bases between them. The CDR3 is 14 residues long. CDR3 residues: CASSQTRPRDTQYF. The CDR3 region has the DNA TGTGCCAGCAGTCAAACTAGGCCGCGGGATACGCAGTATTTT.

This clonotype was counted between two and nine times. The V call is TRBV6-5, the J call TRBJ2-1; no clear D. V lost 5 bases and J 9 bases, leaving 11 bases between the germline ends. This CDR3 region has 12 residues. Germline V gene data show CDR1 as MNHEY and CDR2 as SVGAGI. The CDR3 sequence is CASSAKPLEQFF. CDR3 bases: TGTGCCAGCAGTGCGAAGCCCCTTGAGCAGTTCTTC.

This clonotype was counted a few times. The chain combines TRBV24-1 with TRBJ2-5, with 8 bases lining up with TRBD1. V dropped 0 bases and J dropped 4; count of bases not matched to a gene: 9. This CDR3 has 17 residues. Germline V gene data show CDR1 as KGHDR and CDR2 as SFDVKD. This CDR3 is CATSDLRTGKGGETQYF. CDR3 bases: TGTGCCACCAGTGATTTGAGGACAGGGAAAGGAGGAGAGACCCAGTACTTC.

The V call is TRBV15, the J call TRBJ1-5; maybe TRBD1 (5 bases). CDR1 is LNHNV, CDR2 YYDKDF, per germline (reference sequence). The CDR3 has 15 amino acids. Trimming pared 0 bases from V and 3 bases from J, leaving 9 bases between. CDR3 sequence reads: CATSREGTDNQPQHF. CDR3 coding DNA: TGTGCCACCAGCAGAGAGGGGACGGACAATCAGCCCCAGCATTTT.

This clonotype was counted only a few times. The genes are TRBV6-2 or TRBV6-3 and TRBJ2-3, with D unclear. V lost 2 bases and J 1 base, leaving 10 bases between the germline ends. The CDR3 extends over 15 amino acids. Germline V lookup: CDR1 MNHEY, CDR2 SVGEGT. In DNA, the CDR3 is TGTGCCAGCAGTTACGAGCCGGCGGGCACAGATACGCAGTATTTT. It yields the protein CASSYEPAGTDTQYF.

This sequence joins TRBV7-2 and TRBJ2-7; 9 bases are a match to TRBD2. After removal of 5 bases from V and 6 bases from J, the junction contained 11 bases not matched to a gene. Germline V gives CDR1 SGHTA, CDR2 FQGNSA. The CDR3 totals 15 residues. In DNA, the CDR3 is TGTGCCAGCAGCCCAGACGTAGCGGGGGTTGGCGAGCAGTACGTC. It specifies CASSPDVAGVGEQYV.

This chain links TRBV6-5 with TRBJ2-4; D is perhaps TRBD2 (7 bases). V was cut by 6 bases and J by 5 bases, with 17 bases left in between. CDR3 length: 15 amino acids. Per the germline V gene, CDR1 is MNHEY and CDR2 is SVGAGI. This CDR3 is CASSPGWGGQNIQYF. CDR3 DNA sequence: TGTGCCAGCAGCCCGGGTTGGGGGGGCCAAAACATTCAGTACTTC.

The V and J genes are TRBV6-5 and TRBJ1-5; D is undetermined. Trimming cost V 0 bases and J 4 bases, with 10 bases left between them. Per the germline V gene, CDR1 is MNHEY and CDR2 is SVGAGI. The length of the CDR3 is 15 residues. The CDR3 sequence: CASSYSGQENQPQHF. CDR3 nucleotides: TGTGCCAGCAGTTACTCAGGGCAGGAGAATCAGCCCCAGCATTTT.

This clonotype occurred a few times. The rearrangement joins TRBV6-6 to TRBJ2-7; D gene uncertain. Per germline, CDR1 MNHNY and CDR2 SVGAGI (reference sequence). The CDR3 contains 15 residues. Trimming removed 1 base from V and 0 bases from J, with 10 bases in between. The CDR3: CASSYWGISSYEQYF. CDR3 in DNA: TGTGCCAGCAGTTACTGGGGAATCAGCTCCTACGAGCAGTACTTC.

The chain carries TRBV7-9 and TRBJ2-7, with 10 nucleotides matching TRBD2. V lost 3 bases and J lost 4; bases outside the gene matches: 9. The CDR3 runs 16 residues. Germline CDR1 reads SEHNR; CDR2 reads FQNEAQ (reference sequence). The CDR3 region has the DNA TGTGCCAGCAGCTTTTCCCTAGGACTAGCGGTTTACGAGCAGTACGTC. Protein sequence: CASSFSLGLAVYEQYV.

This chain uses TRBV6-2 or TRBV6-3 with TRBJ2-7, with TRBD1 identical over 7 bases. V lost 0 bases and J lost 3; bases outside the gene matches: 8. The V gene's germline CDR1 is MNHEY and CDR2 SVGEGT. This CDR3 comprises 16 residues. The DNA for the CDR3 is TGTGCCAGCAGTTACTCTCTGAGGGGGCAGATCTACGAGCAGTACGTC. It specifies CASSYSLRGQIYEQYV.